This TCR beta chain was sequenced during a study of post-analysis software for immune sequencing data. On the study more broadly: Progressive-relapsing, secondary progressive and relapsing-remitting multiple sclerosis were among the disease courses included. Overall study findings and caveats: Higher frequency in patients than in controls was seen for roughly five TRBV segments, with TRBV5-6, TRBV5-1 and TRBV20-1 among them. Significantly decreased normalized Chao1 diversity was recorded for multiple sclerosis patients relative to controls.

Prepared TCR beta cDNA libraries contained unique molecular identifiers. T cells, 1 to 10 million of them, yielded some 500,000 cDNA molecules. MiXCR, run by TCRdb on the PCR reads, gives a single entry per CDR3 protein. Among roughly 670,000 distinct CDR3 sequences listed, around 60% were seen once. The CDR3 runs 13 residues. V lost 3 bases to trimming and J lost 0 bases, with 8 bases between them. Germline CDR1 and CDR2: SQVTM and ANQGSEA. About this clonotype itself: Its specificity is not known.

Source material: blood. V is TRBV29-1 and J is TRBJ1-1, with D perhaps TRBD1 (5 bases). The sequence was collected from a girl aged 2 to 9 with multiple sclerosis. The CDR3 spells CSVERQMNTEAFF. As DNA, the CDR3 is TGCAGCGTTGAGCGACAGATGAACACTGAAGCTTTCTTT.